One and the same sample provided the 32 T cell receptor beta chains below, sequenced in a study of blood T cell repertoires in COVID-19 (dated by TCRdb to the early 2020s). The library was produced with the immunoSEQ multiplex PCR assay. The clones in this table, taken by TCRdb from immuneACCESS, are in-frame only. Not every clone is retained; where verified, under half of the shortfall comes from an unresolved V gene, and the cause of the rest is unknown. In all, the sample holds roughly 410,000 clones, and approximately 89% of those were seen once. The top ten hold less than 2% of the sample. Sequencing was carried out using peripheral blood. The receptors derive from a middle-aged woman with COVID-19, enrolled during active disease.

The chain combines TRBV15 with TRBJ1-1; no clear D gene. This CDR3 is 11 amino acids long. Germline V CDR1 and CDR2: LNHNV, YYDKDF (reference sequence). V gave up 0 bases and J gave up 11 bases, with 7 bases separating them. The CDR3 sequence is CATSRDQRAFF. The CDR3 region has the DNA TGTGCCACCAGCAGAGATCAACGGGCTTTCTTT.

A few counts support this clone. The chain is built from TRBV5-1 and TRBJ2-5, with D possibly matching TRBD2 (5 bases). Trimming removed 5 bases at V and 2 bases at J, with 10 bases between. The CDR3 spans 13 residues. Germline V lookup: CDR1 SGHRS, CDR2 YFSETQ. The CDR3 nucleotides read TGCGCCAGCAGGCCCGGGGTACAAGAGACCCAGTACTTC. This encodes CASRPGVQETQYF.

The V and J genes are TRBV7-9 and TRBJ1-6; D might be TRBD1 (5 bases). V was clipped by 5 bases and J by 0 bases, with 14 bases between them. Germline V gives CDR1 SEHNR, CDR2 FQNEAQ (reference sequence). The CDR3 covers 17 residues. The CDR3 region is CASSPQGGSSYNSPLHF. The CDR3 nucleotides read TGTGCCAGCAGCCCCCAGGGAGGGAGCTCCTATAATTCACCCCTCCACTTT.

The rearrangement joins TRBV6-6 to TRBJ1-6; D unclear. Germline loops: CDR1 MNHNY, CDR2 SVGAGI (reference sequence). The CDR3 runs to 15 residues. V was clipped by 5 bases and J by 4 bases, with 12 bases between them. This CDR3 reads CASSPEPLYNSPLHF. The CDR3 nucleotides read TGTGCCAGCAGTCCCGAGCCACTTTATAATTCACCCCTCCACTTT.

The CDR3 nucleotides are TGTGCCAGCAGTTTCGGCGGGACCTACAATGAGCAGTTCTTC. This translates into CASSFGGTYNEQFF. The J gene is TRBJ2-1, the V gene TRBV27; TRBD2 might be the D (6 bases). V lost 3 bases, J lost 2 bases, and 8 bases lay in between. This CDR3 has 14 amino acids. Germline V gene data show CDR1 as MNHEY and CDR2 as SMNVEV (reference sequence).

The chain carries TRBV5-1 and TRBJ1-2; D not certain. The CDR3 loop spans 15 amino acids. Germline CDR1 SGHRS, CDR2 YFSETQ. Trimming pared 2 bases from V and 0 bases from J, leaving 11 bases between. This CDR3 is CASSLPRQPNYGYTF. DNA of the CDR3: TGCGCCAGCAGCTTACCGCGACAACCTAACTATGGCTACACCTTC.

V and J are TRBV4-1 and TRBJ1-5; possible D gene TRBD1, 6 bases. The CDR3 loop spans 16 amino acids. The ends were cut back, 1 base at V and 4 bases at J, with 14 bases in the middle. Germline V gene lookup returns CDR1 MGHRA and CDR2 YSYEKL. DNA for the CDR3: TGCGCCAGCAGCCAAGTCGGGGTCAGGGGAAATCAGCCCCAGCATTTT. It specifies CASSQVGVRGNQPQHF.

The chain uses TRBV6-5 and TRBJ1-2, with 8 bases matching TRBD1. Germline trimming cut 2 bases from V and 0 bases from J; bases unmatched to any gene: 5. This CDR3 contains 16 residues. Germline V lookup: CDR1 MNHEY, CDR2 SVGAGI. The CDR3 is CASSYTGQAANYGYTF. The CDR3 DNA follows: TGTGCCAGCAGTTACACGGGACAGGCAGCTAACTATGGCTACACCTTC.

The rearrangement joins TRBV7-2 to TRBJ2-7; D is perhaps TRBD2 (6 bases). The V and J ends lost 4 bases and 0 bases respectively, with 13 bases between them. The CDR3 runs to 15 residues. Per germline, CDR1 SGHTA and CDR2 FQGNSA. CDR3 sequence: CASSSSGAGSYEQYF. In nucleotides, the CDR3 is TGTGCCAGCAGCTCTTCTGGAGCGGGCTCCTACGAGCAGTACTTC.

J is TRBJ1-2 and V is TRBV2; D is unresolved. This CDR3 has 12 amino acids. V was shortened by 2 bases and J by 6 bases, with 7 bases between the two germline ends. Germline loops: CDR1 SNHLY, CDR2 FYNNEI. The CDR3, as DNA: TGTGCCAGCAGTGAATGGAGGGATGGCTACACCTTC. Translating it yields CASSEWRDGYTF.

The chain combines TRBV21-1 with TRBJ1-3; the D call of TRBD1 is as the table states it, not checked on the DNA. TRBV21-1 is described as a pseudogene. The CDR3 has 19 residues. The CDR3 loop reads CASSTVRRQGPCSGNTIYF. CDR3 DNA: TGTGCCAGCAGCACGGTGCGCAGGCAGGGCCCTTGCTCTGGAAACACCATATATTTT.

The V and J genes are TRBV4-1 and TRBJ2-2, with 9 positions matching TRBD2. The length of the CDR3 is 19 residues. V was clipped by 1 base and J by 1 base; unmatched bases: 10. The V gene's germline CDR1 is MGHRA and CDR2 YSYEKL. The CDR3: CASSQVSLAGPLNTGELFF. The CDR3 DNA sequence: TGCGCCAGCAGCCAAGTTTCCCTAGCGGGACCCCTGAACACCGGGGAGCTGTTTTTT.

The chain recombines TRBV28 with TRBJ1-2; D is unclear. CDR1 is MDHEN, CDR2 SYDVKM, per germline. The germline V and J ends were trimmed by 9 bases and 8 bases, with 13 bases remaining between them. The CDR3 runs to 11 residues. For the CDR3, the DNA is TGTGCCAGTAACGGACGAGGGGGCTACACCTTC. Translation gives CASNGRGGYTF.

The chain couples TRBV6-5 to TRBJ2-5; D is perhaps TRBD2 (5 bases). This CDR3 is 15 amino acids long. V lost 5 bases, J lost 2 bases, and 15 bases lay in between. CDR1 is MNHEY and CDR2 is SVGAGI in the germline V gene. CDR3 region: CASSLRTGSQETQYF. DNA of the CDR3: TGTGCCAGCAGTCTGCGGACGGGGAGTCAAGAGACCCAGTACTTC.

The rearrangement links TRBV27 to TRBJ2-3; the match to TRBD1 covers 7 bases. J gave up 6 bases and V 5 bases, and 17 bases lay outside the gene matches. The CDR3 is 17 residues long. The germline V gene encodes CDR1 MNHEY and CDR2 SMNVEV (reference sequence). The CDR3 spells CASSHERIHRGSDTQYF. CDR3 in DNA: TGTGCCAGCAGTCACGAACGTATCCACAGGGGAAGCGATACGCAGTATTTT.

The chain couples TRBV10-3 to TRBJ2-3; D is unclear. Germline CDR1 is ENHRY and CDR2 is SYGVKD. The V end lost 0 bases, the J end lost 0 bases, and 10 bases lay between the germline ends. This CDR3 spans 16 amino acids. CDR3: CAISESGAFSTDTQYF. For the CDR3, the DNA is TGTGCCATCAGTGAGTCAGGAGCGTTTAGCACAGATACGCAGTATTTT.

The rearrangement uses TRBV3-1 (or the pseudogene TRBV3-2) and TRBJ1-4, with D tentatively TRBD1 (5 bases). V lost 0 bases to trimming and J lost 8 bases, with 13 bases between them. The CDR3 contains 15 residues. The germline V gene encodes CDR1 LGHDT and CDR2 YNNKEL (reference sequence). The CDR3 sequence is CASSQEARAREKLFF. The CDR3 region has the DNA TGTGCCAGCAGCCAAGAGGCCAGGGCGAGGGAAAAACTGTTTTTT.

The genes are TRBV14 and TRBJ2-5; D possibly corresponds to TRBD1 (5 bases). The CDR3 runs to 14 residues. V was pared by 4 bases and J by 2 bases, with 11 bases between. Germline V CDR1 and CDR2: SGHDN, FVKESK. The CDR3 bases are TGTGCCAGCAGCCCTAGACAGTTTCAAGAGACCCAGTACTTC. It encodes CASSPRQFQETQYF.

This clone showed up just a few times. The rearrangement joins TRBV12-3 or TRBV12-4 to TRBJ2-7, with D maybe TRBD1 (6 bases). The V end lost 2 bases, the J end lost 6 bases, and 11 bases lay between the germline ends. The CDR3 contains 13 residues. The CDR3 DNA sequence: TGTGCCAGCAGTTTACGACAGGCTGGCGAGCAGTACTTC. This codes for CASSLRQAGEQYF.

As regards this clone: The sample contains more than one DNA sequence encoding this CDR3. This rearrangement joins TRBV5-1 to TRBJ1-1, with D possibly TRBD1 on 6 matching bases. Germline V CDR1 and CDR2: SGHRS, YFSETQ. The CDR3 loop spans 14 amino acids. Trimming shortened V by 4 bases and J by 1 base, and 11 bases separated the two germline ends. CDR3: CASSLTGPNTEAFF. The CDR3, as DNA: TGCGCCAGCAGCCTGACAGGACCGAACACTGAAGCTTTCTTT.

This chain uses TRBV18 with TRBJ1-1; TRBD1 matches 7 bases. Germline V lookup: CDR1 KGHSH, CDR2 LQKENI. With 6 bases clipped from V and 0 bases from J, the junction kept 7 bases outside the gene matches. CDR3 length: 15 amino acids. The DNA for the CDR3 is TGTGCCAGCTCCCTATCGGGACAGATGAACACTGAAGCTTTCTTT. Translation: CASSLSGQMNTEAFF.

The chain uses TRBV9 and TRBJ2-7, with D maybe TRBD2 (6 bases). CDR3 length: 14 amino acids. Between the trimmed V and J ends, which lost 2 bases and 8 bases, there was a span of 17 bases. Looked up from germline, CDR1 is SGDLS and CDR2 is YYNGEE. The CDR3 nucleotides read TGTGCCAGCAGCGTGGGGGGACTCGAAGGACAGCAGTACTTC. Translating gives CASSVGGLEGQQYF. Based on the CDR3 plus reference TRBV9 and TRBJ2-7, the full variable domain is DSGVTQTPKHLITATGQRVTLRCSPRSGDLSVYWYQQSLDQGLQFLIQYYNGEERAKGNILERFSAQQFPDLHSELNLSSLELGDSALYFCASSVGGLEGQQYFGPGTRLTVT.

V gene TRBV5-1 combines with J gene TRBJ2-5; 10 positions match TRBD2. Germline V gene data show CDR1 as SGHRS and CDR2 as YFSETQ. This CDR3 region has 19 residues. After removal of 0 bases from V and 0 bases from J, the junction contained 11 bases not matched to a gene. This chain's CDR3 is CASSLALSERGGYQETQYF. CDR3 DNA sequence: TGCGCCAGCAGCTTGGCTTTATCGGAGCGGGGGGGTTACCAAGAGACCCAGTACTTC.

The chain couples TRBV5-1 to TRBJ2-1; maybe TRBD2 (6 bases). Germline V gene sequence: CDR1 SGHRS, CDR2 YFSETQ. Trimming shortened V by 3 bases and J by 7 bases, and 14 bases separated the two germline ends. This CDR3 is 14 amino acids long. The CDR3 reads CASSSWTILNEQFF. CDR3 bases: TGCGCCAGCAGCTCCTGGACTATCCTGAATGAGCAGTTCTTC.

The chain employs TRBV25-1 and TRBJ1-4, with TRBD1 matching 9 bases. The germline V gene has CDR1 MGHDK and CDR2 SYGVNS. CDR3 length: 16 residues. The V and J ends lost 3 bases and 5 bases, in that order; junction bases with no gene match: 7. As DNA, the CDR3 is TGTGCCAGCAGTGATCCGGGACAGGGATGGAATGAAAAACTGTTTTTT. Protein product: CASSDPGQGWNEKLFF. The full variable domain, with the rest looked up from reference TRBV25-1 and TRBJ1-4, is EADIYQTPRYLVIGTGKKITLECSQTMGHDKMYWYQQDPGMELHLIHYSYGVNSTEKGDLSSESTVSRIRTEHFPLTLESARPSHTSQYLCASSDPGQGWNEKLFFGSGTQLSVL.

This chain uses TRBV4-2 with TRBJ2-4; 14 nucleotides agree with TRBD2. This CDR3 region has 16 residues. V was pared by 4 bases and J by 10 bases, with 9 bases of the junction left unmatched. Looked up from germline, CDR1 is LGHNA and CDR2 is YNFKEQ. The chain's CDR3 is CASSRGTSGGKGIQYF. In DNA, the CDR3 is TGTGCCAGCAGCCGGGGGACTAGCGGGGGAAAAGGGATTCAGTACTTC.

The chain joins TRBV7-2 to TRBJ1-2; 7 bases are shared with TRBD1. Germline V gene lookup returns CDR1 SGHTA and CDR2 FQGNSA. This CDR3 is 16 amino acids long. V shed 5 bases and J 3 bases; nucleotides not matched to a gene: 12. The DNA of the CDR3 is TGTGCCAGCAGCACACCATCGACAGGGCCTCACTATGGCTACACCTTC. Translated, it gives CASSTPSTGPHYGYTF.

V usage is TRBV6-2 or TRBV6-3 and J usage is TRBJ2-1, with TRBD2 matching over 14 bases. Germline V gene lookup returns CDR1 MNHEY and CDR2 SVGEGT. The CDR3 has 15 amino acids. Trimming took 5 bases from V and 4 from J; bases not matched to a gene: 1. The CDR3 region has the DNA TGTGCCAGCAGTCGGACTAGCGGGGGGTACAATGAGCAGTTCTTC. Encoded protein: CASSRTSGGYNEQFF.

V usage is TRBV5-1 and J usage is TRBJ1-4, with D uncertain. V was pared by 1 base and J by 4 bases, with 8 bases between. CDR3 length: 14 amino acids. CDR1 and CDR2 from the germline V gene are SGHRS and YFSETQ. The CDR3 sequence is CASSLINYNEKLFF. The CDR3 DNA sequence: TGCGCCAGCAGCTTGATAAACTATAATGAAAAACTGTTTTTT.

The CDR3 loop is CASSAGQGNQPQHF. The CDR3 nucleotides are TGTGCCAGCAGCGCGGGACAGGGGAATCAGCCCCAGCATTTT. The V call is TRBV5-8, the J call TRBJ1-5; TRBD1 matches at 10 bases. Unmatched junction bases numbered 2, after V lost 4 bases and J lost 4 bases. Germline CDR1 is SGHTS and CDR2 is YDEGEE. The CDR3 covers 14 residues.

The chain has TRBV24-1 and TRBJ2-1; 13 nucleotides match TRBD2. With 4 bases clipped from V and 5 bases from J, the junction kept 4 bases outside the gene matches. The CDR3 covers 16 residues. CDR1 is KGHDR and CDR2 is SFDVKD in the germline V gene. The CDR3 nucleotides read TGTGCCACCAGTGACCTGACTAGCGGGGGGAACAATGAGCAGTTCTTC. It codes for CATSDLTSGGNNEQFF.

The rearrangement joins TRBV29-1 to TRBJ1-1, with 10 bases matching TRBD1. CDR1 is SQVTM and CDR2 is ANQGSEA in the germline V gene. Trimming cost V 8 bases and J 1 base; bases outside gene matches: 7. The CDR3 runs to 14 residues. CDR3 in DNA: TGCAGCACTAGACAGGGGGCACGGAACACTGAAGCTTTCTTT. Its translation: CSTRQGARNTEAFF.